This T cell receptor (beta chain) was captured by sequencing in a study of blood T cell repertoires in COVID-19. About the study: Samples of COVID-19 (acute and convalescent) were obtained from the United States, Italy and Spain. Sources were T cells, B-cell-depleted T cells, or PBMCs; the material itself was cDNA or gDNA.

CDR1 LNHDA and CDR2 SQIVND come from the germline V gene (reference sequence). After removal of 4 bases from V and 0 bases from J, the junction contained 11 bases not matched to a gene. The CDR3 loop spans 17 amino acids. Authors' methods: Nucleated cell counts were estimated from reference gene primer amplification. Here immunoSEQ multiplex PCR was the method, and the copy in TCRdb shows in-frame clones only, minus some. Clonal size and the V and J genes are those of that table, whereas D and trimming came from the DNA. Of roughly 260,000 clones in the sample, 87% were seen once. The receptor was derived from a woman between 50 and 59 years old who had recovered from COVID-19. The genes are TRBV19 and TRBJ1-2; TRBD1 matches 7 bases. What was sequenced was peripheral blood. The CDR3 DNA reads TGTGCCAGTAGTACCCTAGGAGGGGGCCAAGCTAACTATGGCTACACCTTC. The encoded protein is CASSTLGGGQANYGYTF. Together with reference TRBV19 and TRBJ1-2, the CDR3 gives the full variable domain: DGGITQSPKYLFRKEGQNVTLSCEQNLNHDAMYWYRQDPGQGLRLIYYSQIVNDFQKGDIAEGYSVSREKKESFPLTVTSAQKNPTAFYLCASSTLGGGQANYGYTFGSGTRLTVV.